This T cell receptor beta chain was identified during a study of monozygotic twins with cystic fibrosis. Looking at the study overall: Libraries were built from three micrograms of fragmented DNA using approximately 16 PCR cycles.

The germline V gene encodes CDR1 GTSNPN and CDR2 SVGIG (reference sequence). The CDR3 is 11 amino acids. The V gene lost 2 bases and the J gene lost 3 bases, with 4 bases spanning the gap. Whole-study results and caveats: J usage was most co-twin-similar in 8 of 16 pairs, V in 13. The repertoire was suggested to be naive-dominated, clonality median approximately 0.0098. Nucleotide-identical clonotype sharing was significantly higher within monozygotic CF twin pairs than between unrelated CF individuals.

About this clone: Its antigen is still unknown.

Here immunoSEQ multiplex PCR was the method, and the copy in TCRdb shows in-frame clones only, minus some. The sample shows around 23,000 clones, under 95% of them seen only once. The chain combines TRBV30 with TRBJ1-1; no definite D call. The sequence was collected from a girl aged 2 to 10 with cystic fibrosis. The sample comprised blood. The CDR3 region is CAWSSYTEAFF. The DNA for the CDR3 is TGTGCCTGGAGTAGTTACACTGAAGCTTTCTTT.